Each of the 6 T cell receptor beta chains below was sequenced from the same sample in a study of T cells and copy number aberrations in small-cell lung cancer. The method was immunoSEQ multiplex PCR; TCRdb's version includes in-frame clones alone and lacks a portion of them. The table shows more than 1,500 clones, with around four fifths occurring only once. Sequencing was carried out using normal tissue next to the tumor. These receptors originate from a man in his 60s with small cell lung cancer.

The chain uses TRBV11-2 and TRBJ1-5, with D unclear. Germline assignment: CDR1 SGHAT and CDR2 FQNNGV. There are 13 residues in the CDR3. V lost 3 bases, J lost 5 bases, and 8 bases lay in between. CDR3 bases: TGTGCCAGCAGCTTTGTCGCCGATCAGCCCCAGCATTTT. Translating gives CASSFVADQPQHF.

The V gene is TRBV29-1, the J gene TRBJ2-3, with 11 positions matching TRBD1. The V gene's germline CDR1 is SQVTM and CDR2 ANQGSEA. The length of the CDR3 is 14 residues. V shed 7 bases and J 5 bases; nucleotides not matched to a gene: 8. CDR3 DNA: TGCAGCGCCCTTCGGGACAGGGGGATAGATACGCAGTATTTT. Translated: CSALRDRGIDTQYF.

The V and J genes are TRBV27 and TRBJ1-2; D not resolved. The germline gives CDR1 MNHEY, CDR2 SMNVEV (reference sequence). The V and J ends lost 3 bases and 8 bases respectively, with 13 bases between them. The length of the CDR3 is 13 residues. The CDR3 DNA follows: TGTGCCAGCAGTTTGCGCAGAGGGAGCGGCTACACCTTC. The encoded protein is CASSLRRGSGYTF.

This clone appeared a few times. The chain combines TRBV28 with TRBJ2-1; D is uncertain. CDR1 is MDHEN, CDR2 SYDVKM, per germline. The CDR3 runs 11 residues. Trimming removed 2 bases at V and 9 bases at J, with 5 bases between. CDR3: CASSLRVEQFF. CDR3 DNA sequence: TGTGCCAGCAGTTTAAGGGTTGAGCAGTTCTTC.

The count of this clone is one. V usage is TRBV6-5 and J usage is TRBJ2-1; 9 bases are a match to TRBD2. Unmatched junction bases numbered 5, after V lost 5 bases and J lost 6 bases. The germline CDR1 and CDR2 sequences are MNHEY and SVGAGI. The CDR3 contains 14 residues. Here the CDR3 reads CASSALAGSNEQFF. In DNA, the CDR3 is TGTGCCAGCAGTGCCCTAGCGGGGAGCAATGAGCAGTTCTTC.

This clone has a handful of counts. The genes are TRBV11-3 and TRBJ2-7; D gene unclear. Germline CDR1 reads SGHNT; CDR2 reads YENEEA. Trimming removed 0 bases from V and 6 bases from J, with 6 bases in between. CDR3 length: 12 amino acids. CDR3 amino acids: CASSLDRSEQYF. The DNA for the CDR3 is TGTGCCAGCAGCTTAGATCGTTCCGAGCAGTACTTC.